Described below is a single T cell receptor (beta chain) sequence and its context. Its antigen remains unknown. The sample belongs to a study of OX40 agonist ivuxolimab in advanced cancers. Overall study context: Partial responses were observed in three patients, of whom one had hepatocellular carcinoma and two had cutaneous melanoma.

The CDR3 covers 13 residues. V dropped 4 bases and J dropped 11 bases, with 18 bases sitting between them. CDR1 is SGDLS, CDR2 YYNGEE, per germline. Points from the study as a whole: Researchers report that CD8+ T cells had, on average, more expanded clones than CD4+. Among the nonresponders, some also had low normalized T-cell clonal expansion. Expanded peripheral T-cell antigen specificity went undetermined.

Using immunoSEQ multiplex PCR, the repertoire was profiled, and TCRdb retains in-frame clones only, with some absent. The repertoire includes tens of thousands of clones, approximately 93% of them detected once, and roughly 20% sits in the top ten. This TCR derives from an adult with an advanced solid tumor such as melanoma, head and neck, liver or kidney cancer. V usage is TRBV9 and J usage is TRBJ1-1; D is unclear. This sample comprised CD4+ or CD8+ T cells sorted from blood, obtained in a trial of the OX40 agonist ivuxolimab. Here the CDR3 reads CASSPYPGFGAFF. The CDR3 nucleotides are TGTGCCAGCAGCCCCTATCCGGGGTTTGGCGCTTTCTTT.